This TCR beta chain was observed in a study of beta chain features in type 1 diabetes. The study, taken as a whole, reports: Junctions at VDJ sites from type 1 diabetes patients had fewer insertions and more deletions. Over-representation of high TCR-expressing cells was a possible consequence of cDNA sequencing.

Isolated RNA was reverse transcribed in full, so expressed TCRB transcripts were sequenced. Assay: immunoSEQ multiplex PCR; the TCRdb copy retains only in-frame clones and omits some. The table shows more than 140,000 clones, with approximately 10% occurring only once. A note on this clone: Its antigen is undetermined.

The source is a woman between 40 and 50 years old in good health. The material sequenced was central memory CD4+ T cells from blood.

The CDR3 protein is CASIQGSRPSTYLGYTF. DNA for the CDR3: TGTGCCAGTATTCAGGGGAGTCGCCCTTCCACGTACCTGGGCTACACCTTC. The V gene is TRBV19, the J gene TRBJ1-2; D is possibly TRBD1 (6 bases). V lost 7 bases and J 8 bases, leaving 29 bases between the germline ends. The length of the CDR3 is 17 residues. The V gene's germline CDR1 is LNHDA and CDR2 SQIVND (reference sequence).